The 11 T cell receptor beta chains reported below all come from one sample, sequenced in a study of tumor and adjacent non-tumor tissue in lung cancer. The library came from three nested PCR rounds adapted from ARM-PCR protocols. TCRdb re-called the multiplex PCR reads through MiXCR, storing one row per CDR3 protein. The data show almost 75,000 distinct CDR3 sequences, about two thirds seen once. RNA was extracted from bulk tissue without any cell sorting. The normal lung tissue was taken more than 3 cm from the tumor edge. The source material was distant non-tumor lung tissue. The receptors derive from a woman aged 50 to 60 with non-small cell lung cancer.

Comment on this clonotype: This is likely a read error, given that the CDR3 carries no conserved phenylalanine or tryptophan at its end. The DNA of the CDR3 is TGTGCCAGCTGCCGGATGATACTAGCGGGGGACAATAAGCAGTTCATC. It translates to CASCRMILAGDNKQFI. The J gene is TRBJ2-1, the V gene TRBV11-2; 11 nucleotides line up with TRBD2. CDR3 size: 16 residues. The V gene's germline CDR1 is SGHAT and CDR2 FQNNGV.

As regards this clonotype: One end of the junction varies from germline; a read error may be responsible. The chain employs TRBV5-4 and TRBJ2-5; 8 bases are a match to TRBD2. CDR3 length: 15 residues. The germline V gene encodes CDR1 SGHNT and CDR2 YYREEE (reference sequence). This CDR3 is CASSLKIAGQGTQYF. The CDR3 bases are TGTGCCAGCAGCCTGAAGATAGCGGGACAAGGGACCCAGTACTTC.

This clonotype was found many times. The V gene is TRBV20-1, the J gene TRBJ1-6, with a tentative D call TRBD1 (6 bases). The CDR3 loop spans 16 amino acids. V was cut by 4 bases and J by 0 bases, with 13 bases left in between. The germline gives CDR1 DFQATT, CDR2 SNEGSKA (reference sequence). CDR3 nucleotides: TGCAGTGCTACTCAGGGGACGAGCTCCTATAATTCACCCCTCCACTTT. It translates to CSATQGTSSYNSPLHF.

With respect to this clonotype: A single base separates this from a much larger clone, so it may be a read error. The rearrangement joins TRBV28 to TRBJ2-3; maybe TRBD1 (6 bases). This CDR3 has 17 amino acids. In germline, CDR1 is MDHEN, CDR2 SYDVKM. DNA for the CDR3: TGTGCCAGCAGTTTAAGGGCCCGGGCGACAGGCCCAGATACGCAGTTTTTT. Translating gives CASSLRARATGPDTQFF.

With regard to this clonotype: An end of the junction differs from the germline gene, which may be a read error. The chain links TRBV6-6 to TRBJ2-1, with 9 bases matching TRBD1. CDR1 is MNHNY, CDR2 SVGAGI, per germline (reference sequence). The CDR3 spans 11 residues. CDR3 DNA: TGTGCCACTGACAGGGGGAATGAACAGTCCTTC. Translation: CATDRGNEQSF.

Only one count was recorded for this clonotype. One end of the junction fails to match germline, which may point to a read error. The chain carries TRBV11-2 and TRBJ1-5; D gene unclear. The germline V gene has CDR1 SGHAT and CDR2 FQNNGV. The CDR3 length is 13 residues. Here the CDR3 reads CASSYTYRGPQHF. CDR3 nucleotides: TGTGCTAGCAGCTATACCTACCGGGGGCCCCAGCATTTT.

With respect to this clonotype: This sequence may be a read error, since a much larger clone differs from it by one base. CDR3 amino acids: CANSPAGWGNEQFF. CDR3 coding DNA: TGTGCCAACAGTCCAGCGGGATGGGGCAATGAGCAGTTCTTC. The rearrangement uses TRBV6-5 and TRBJ2-1; 7 bases match TRBD2. From germline, CDR1 is MNHEY and CDR2 SVGAGI. CDR3 length: 14 residues.

Comment on this clonotype: This sequence may be a read error, since a much larger clone differs from it by one base. The J gene is TRBJ2-3, the V gene TRBV12-3 or TRBV12-4, with TRBD1 identical over 7 bases. The CDR3 covers 15 residues. CDR3 coding DNA: TGTGTCAGCAGCGGCCGGACAGGTCGCAGAGATACGCAGTATTTT. It is translated as CVSSGRTGRRDTQYF.

About this clonotype itself: A read error may be the cause here, since a much bigger clone is one base away. Here the CDR3 reads CSVATIRGTGELFF. CDR3 DNA: TGCAGCGTCGCCACCATTAGAGGCACCGGGGAGCTGTTTTTT. The chain carries TRBV29-1 and TRBJ2-2; D is ambiguous. V lost 6 bases to trimming and J lost 4 bases, with 15 bases between them. Germline V gene data show CDR1 as SQVTM and CDR2 as ANQGSEA. The CDR3 loop spans 14 amino acids.

This clonotype was found a few times. One junction end disagrees with the germline gene, perhaps due to a read error. V is TRBV11-2 and J is TRBJ1-6, with unresolved D. The CDR3 is made up of 14 amino acids. Per the germline V gene, CDR1 is SGHAT and CDR2 is FQNNGV. The CDR3 protein is CASSLRRDYSPLQF. The CDR3 nucleotides read TGTGCCAGCAGTTTACGACGGGATTATTCACCCCTCCAATTT.

Concerning this clonotype itself: One junction end does not reproduce the germline sequence, and a read error may be involved. The V and J genes are TRBV20-1 and TRBJ2-5; a possible D gene is TRBD2 (6 bases). From germline, CDR1 is DFQATT and CDR2 SNEGSKA (reference sequence). The CDR3 loop spans 13 amino acids. CDR3 in DNA: TGCAATGCTAGACGTCTAGCGCAGGAGACCCAGTACTTC. It encodes CNARRLAQETQYF.